Following are 21 T cell receptor beta chains from one sample sequenced in a study of Tregs in tolerant kidney transplant recipients. Here immunoSEQ multiplex PCR was the method, and the copy in TCRdb shows in-frame clones only, minus some. Of about 83,000 clones in the sample, around 98% were seen once. The source material was CD4+ T cells from blood, sampled before the transplant. Receptor source: a human donor who received a combined kidney and bone marrow transplant.

The J gene is TRBJ1-6, the V gene TRBV7-2, with D possibly matching TRBD1 (6 bases). The CDR3 totals 14 residues. From germline, CDR1 is SGHTA and CDR2 FQGNSA. Trimming took 3 bases from V and 8 from J, leaving 11 bases between them. In DNA form, the CDR3 reads TGTGCCAGCAGCTTTGCGGGGGCCGATTCACCCCTCCACTTT. It yields the protein CASSFAGADSPLHF.

The genes are TRBV7-6 and TRBJ1-1; 9 nucleotides match TRBD1. This CDR3 contains 15 residues. J gave up 3 bases and V 5 bases, and 7 bases lay outside the gene matches. The germline gives CDR1 SGHVS, CDR2 FNYEAQ. CDR3 sequence: CASSPGQGRDTEAFF. As DNA, the CDR3 is TGTGCCAGCAGCCCCGGACAGGGGAGGGACACTGAAGCTTTCTTT.

The chain carries TRBV19 and TRBJ1-1; 9 nucleotides align to TRBD1. CDR3 length equals 16 residues. V lost 4 bases and J lost 5; bases outside the gene matches: 11. Per germline, CDR1 LNHDA and CDR2 SQIVND (reference sequence). The CDR3 loop is CASSRTHRGLRTEAFF. The DNA of the CDR3 is TGTGCCAGTAGTAGAACCCACAGGGGGCTTAGGACTGAAGCTTTCTTT. The entire variable domain, with the rest obtained from reference TRBV19 and TRBJ1-1, is as follows: DGGITQSPKYLFRKEGQNVTLSCEQNLNHDAMYWYRQDPGQGLRLIYYSQIVNDFQKGDIAEGYSVSREKKESFPLTVTSAQKNPTAFYLCASSRTHRGLRTEAFFGQGTRLTVV.

The chain carries TRBV5-6 and TRBJ1-3, with 8 bases fitting TRBD1. The junction had 7 bases not matched to a gene; V was cut back by 0 bases and J by 8 bases. The CDR3 has 15 amino acids. Germline CDR1 is SGHDT and CDR2 is YYEEEE. The CDR3 DNA is TGTGCCAGCAGCTTGGGGCAGGGGGCAGGATACACCATATATTTT. Translating it yields CASSLGQGAGYTIYF.

This rearrangement joins TRBV5-4 to TRBJ1-5, with D possibly TRBD1 on 5 matching bases. Per germline, CDR1 SGHNT and CDR2 YYREEE (reference sequence). V shed 1 base and J shed 5 bases, with 10 bases lying between them. There are 14 residues in the CDR3. The CDR3 is CASSLRGGDQPQHF. Here the CDR3 DNA reads TGTGCCAGCAGCTTGAGGGGAGGGGATCAGCCCCAGCATTTT.

This clone was seen a handful of times. V gene TRBV7-9 combines with J gene TRBJ2-7, with 7 bases lining up with TRBD1. The CDR3 is 13 residues long. The J segment lost 7 bases and the V segment lost 6 bases, leaving 9 bases of the junction unmatched. Germline CDR1 is SEHNR and CDR2 is FQNEAQ (reference sequence). CDR3 sequence (DNA): TGTGCCAGCAGGGCAACAGGGGTATCGGAGCAGTACTTC. Protein sequence: CASRATGVSEQYF.

The J gene is TRBJ1-2, the V gene TRBV7-9; possibly TRBD1 for D (6 bases). The CDR3 has 14 amino acids. CDR1 and CDR2 from the germline V gene are SEHNR and FQNEAQ (reference sequence). The V end was cut by 0 bases, the J end by 5 bases, with 10 bases between. CDR3 residues: CASSLAGHLYGYTF. The DNA for the CDR3 is TGTGCCAGCAGCTTAGCGGGACACCTATATGGCTACACCTTC.

The V call is TRBV5-4, the J call TRBJ1-2; possibly TRBD1 for D (6 bases). The V gene's germline CDR1 is SGHNT and CDR2 YYREEE (reference sequence). Trimming removed 2 bases at V and 6 bases at J, with 17 bases between. This CDR3 contains 15 residues. CDR3 residues: CASSLDYGDTHGYTF. In nucleotides, the CDR3 is TGTGCCAGCAGCTTAGATTATGGGGACACCCATGGCTACACCTTC.

This chain links TRBV4-1 with TRBJ1-1, with unresolved D. Germline V gene sequence: CDR1 MGHRA, CDR2 YSYEKL. The V and J ends lost 4 bases and 0 bases respectively, with 9 bases between them. The CDR3 sequence is 14 residues long. CDR3 in amino acids: CASSLYFLNTEAFF. The CDR3 nucleotides are TGCGCCAGCAGCCTCTACTTTTTGAACACTGAAGCTTTCTTT.

This chain joins TRBV21-1 and TRBJ2-6; TRBD1 is the table's D call, not checked against the DNA. TRBV21-1 is assigned pseudogene status. This CDR3 has 18 amino acids. CDR3 nucleotides: TGTGCCAGCAGCATAGGACAGGGGGCTTGGTCTGGGGCCAACGTCCTGACTTTC. Its protein product is CASSIGQGAWSGANVLTF.

The rearrangement links TRBV7-9 to TRBJ1-4; tentative D call: TRBD1 (6 bases). The germline V gene has CDR1 SEHNR and CDR2 FQNEAQ (reference sequence). The CDR3 length is 17 residues. The ends were cut back, 2 bases at V and 4 bases at J, with 17 bases in the middle. The CDR3 sequence is CASSLTNRVQLNEKLFF. CDR3 sequence (DNA): TGTGCCAGCAGCTTAACGAACAGGGTGCAACTTAATGAAAAACTGTTTTTT.

V and J are TRBV15 and TRBJ2-3; a weak D match, TRBD2 (7 bases). This CDR3 contains 14 residues. Trimming stripped 7 bases from V and 0 bases from J, with 11 bases between. The germline V gene encodes CDR1 LNHNV and CDR2 YYDKDF (reference sequence). CDR3 DNA: TGTGCCACCAAAAGGGGGGGTAGCACAGATACGCAGTATTTT. This gives the protein CATKRGGSTDTQYF.

V and J are TRBV18 and TRBJ2-7; D possibly corresponds to TRBD1 (7 bases). V was shortened by 3 bases and J by 4 bases, with 22 bases between the two germline ends. The CDR3 extends over 17 amino acids. From germline, CDR1 is KGHSH and CDR2 LQKENI. CDR3 sequence (DNA): TGTGCCAGCTCACCCCAACCTCTCGGAGGGGGCCCTTACGAGCAGTACTTC. It yields the protein CASSPQPLGGGPYEQYF.

This chain connects TRBV5-1 to TRBJ2-3, with TRBD1 matching over 7 bases. Germline lookup yields CDR1 SGHRS and CDR2 YFSETQ. V gave up 4 bases and J gave up 2 bases; unmatched junction bases: 4. The CDR3 is made up of 14 amino acids. In DNA form, the CDR3 reads TGCGCCAGCAGCGAGGGACAGTACACAGATACGCAGTATTTT. Translated, it gives CASSEGQYTDTQYF.

The chain recombines TRBV6-1 with TRBJ1-2; no clear D gene. This CDR3 has 15 residues. Per the germline V gene, CDR1 is MNHNS and CDR2 is SASEGT. The ends were cut back, 5 bases at V and 4 bases at J, with 17 bases in the middle. The CDR3 coding sequence is TGTGCCAGCAGTACCTCTCACATTACCCCCTATGGCTACACCTTC. This codes for CASSTSHITPYGYTF.

This clone was detected only once. V usage is TRBV28 and J usage is TRBJ2-3; TRBD2 is a possible D gene (6 bases). Between the trimmed V and J ends, which lost 7 bases and 4 bases, there was a span of 18 bases. Per the germline V gene, CDR1 is MDHEN and CDR2 is SYDVKM. The CDR3 spans 15 residues. As DNA, the CDR3 is TGTGCCAGCACCCTGGGAGGATTATTTGCAGATACGCAGTATTTT. Translation gives CASTLGGLFADTQYF.

A single count supports this clone. The same CDR3 also results from other DNA sequences found in this sample. This rearrangement joins TRBV18 to TRBJ2-7; D unresolved. This CDR3 comprises 13 residues. The germline V gene encodes CDR1 KGHSH and CDR2 LQKENI. The V gene lost 0 bases and the J gene lost 1 base, with 4 bases spanning the gap. The CDR3: CASSPPSSYEQYF. In DNA, the CDR3 is TGTGCCAGCTCACCACCTAGTTCCTACGAGCAGTACTTC.

The rearrangement uses TRBV9 and TRBJ2-7, with D perhaps TRBD2 (8 bases). The CDR3 length is 15 residues. V shed 4 bases and J shed 7 bases, with 21 bases lying between them. Looked up from germline, CDR1 is SGDLS and CDR2 is YYNGEE. CDR3 nucleotides: TGTGCCAGCAGCCCCCAGAGGGGGCGGGAGGTTGAGCAGTACTTC. Translating it yields CASSPQRGREVEQYF.

The chain couples TRBV9 to TRBJ2-3; 12 nucleotides line up with TRBD2. CDR3 length: 16 residues. The junction had 3 bases not matched to a gene; V was cut back by 3 bases and J by 1 base. Germline CDR1 reads SGDLS; CDR2 reads YYNGEE. CDR3 bases: TGTGCCAGCAGCGCCCGACTAGCGGGAGGCACAGATACGCAGTATTTT. Translation: CASSARLAGGTDTQYF.

V usage is TRBV7-9 and J usage is TRBJ2-7; 13 bases map to TRBD2. J was trimmed by 3 bases and V by 5 bases; bases with no gene match: 4. The CDR3 consists of 15 residues. Germline values: CDR1 SEHNR, CDR2 FQNEAQ (reference sequence). The CDR3 region is CASSRGLAGFYEQYF. CDR3 DNA sequence: TGTGCCAGCAGCCGGGGACTAGCGGGATTCTACGAGCAGTACTTC.

This chain connects TRBV9 to TRBJ2-2; 11 bases agree with TRBD2. From germline, CDR1 is SGDLS and CDR2 YYNGEE. The CDR3 has 16 residues. J lost 6 bases, V lost 0 bases, and 4 bases had no gene match. The CDR3 DNA is TGTGCCAGCAGCGTAGAGGGTAGCGGGGGGGCCGGGGAGCTGTTTTTT. This gives the protein CASSVEGSGGAGELFF. Variable domain in full (rest from reference TRBV9 and TRBJ2-2): DSGVTQTPKHLITATGQRVTLRCSPRSGDLSVYWYQQSLDQGLQFLIQYYNGEERAKGNILERFSAQQFPDLHSELNLSSLELGDSALYFCASSVEGSGGAGELFFGEGSRLTVL.